These 12 T cell receptor beta chains originate from one sample sequenced in a study of T cell repertoires in cytomegalovirus infection. One entry per CDR3 protein results from TCRdb running MiXCR on the reads. The table lists more than 90,000 distinct CDR3 sequences, over 9.5% of them singletons. Their specific antigens are unknown. The sequenced sample was PBMCs, sequenced either directly or after in vitro stimulation (not recorded which). All receptors derive from a human donor in good health (CMV status not recorded). Some clones in this sample may be carry-over from other donors' samples.

Ten or more counts support this clonotype. The chain combines TRBV28 with TRBJ1-1, with D possibly matching TRBD1 (6 bases). CDR3 length: 15 amino acids. Germline V gene sequence: CDR1 MDHEN, CDR2 SYDVKM. V lost 1 base to trimming and J lost 6 bases, with 15 bases between them. This CDR3 reads CASSLSLGGPAEAFF. CDR3 coding DNA: TGTGCCAGCAGTTTATCGTTAGGGGGACCGGCTGAAGCTTTCTTT.

This sequence joins TRBV7-2 and TRBJ2-1, with a possible D match to TRBD2 (5 bases). V was clipped by 5 bases and J by 5 bases, with 19 bases between them. Germline V CDR1 and CDR2: SGHTA, FQGNSA. The CDR3 has 16 residues. The CDR3 nucleotides read TGTGCCAGCAGCCAAACATCGGGTGGAGGAAACAATGAGCAGTTCTTC. Its translation is CASSQTSGGGNNEQFF.

This chain links TRBV7-9 with TRBJ2-7, with a possible D match to TRBD1 (5 bases). Germline V gives CDR1 SEHNR, CDR2 FQNEAQ (reference sequence). Trimming shortened V by 2 bases and J by 0 bases, and 14 bases separated the two germline ends. The length of the CDR3 is 16 residues. The CDR3 region has the DNA TGTGCCAGCAGCTTATTCAAGGGTAGGGGCTCCTACGAGCAGTACTTC. Translation: CASSLFKGRGSYEQYF.

The V and J genes are TRBV6-5 and TRBJ2-1; 9 nucleotides agree with TRBD2. The CDR3 is made up of 12 amino acids. V lost 5 bases and J lost 9; bases outside the gene matches: 2. Germline loops: CDR1 MNHEY, CDR2 SVGAGI. The CDR3 bases are TGTGCCAGCAGTGAGACTAGCGGTGAGCAGTTCTTC. As protein: CASSETSGEQFF.

This clonotype showed up many times. The chain couples TRBV7-9 to TRBJ2-1; the match to TRBD2 covers 8 bases. CDR3 length equals 16 residues. V lost 4 bases to trimming and J lost 8 bases; unmatched junction nucleotides: 13. CDR1 and CDR2 (germline): SEHNR, FQNEAQ (reference sequence). The CDR3 loop reads CASSSDSGLAGDEQFF. The CDR3 coding sequence is TGTGCCAGCAGCTCCGATAGTGGACTAGCTGGCGATGAGCAGTTCTTC.

In its sample, this clonotype was seen many times. The rearrangement uses TRBV7-9 and TRBJ2-3; either TRBD1 or TRBD2 may fit D (6 bases each). V gave up 5 bases and J gave up 6 bases, with 18 bases separating them. Looked up from germline, CDR1 is SEHNR and CDR2 is FQNEAQ (reference sequence). This CDR3 is 15 amino acids long. CDR3 DNA: TGTGCCAGCAGCCTCCCCCCACAGGGACTGGATACGCAGTATTTT. Encoded protein: CASSLPPQGLDTQYF. Filled out from reference TRBV7-9 and TRBJ2-3, the complete variable domain reads DTGVSQNPRHKITKRGQNVTFRCDPISEHNRLYWYRQTLGQGPEFLTYFQNEAQLEKSRLLSDRFSAERPKGSFSTLEIQRTEQGDSAMYLCASSLPPQGLDTQYFGPGTRLTVL.

The chain recombines TRBV2 with TRBJ1-5; D not certain. The germline CDR1 and CDR2 sequences are SNHLY and FYNNEI. CDR3 length equals 12 residues. V lost 2 bases to trimming and J lost 7 bases, with 6 bases between them. The CDR3: CASSEIVQPQHF. CDR3 nucleotide sequence: TGTGCCAGCAGTGAAATAGTGCAGCCCCAGCATTTT.

This sequence joins TRBV19 and TRBJ1-4; maybe TRBD1 (5 bases). Looked up from germline, CDR1 is LNHDA and CDR2 is SQIVND (reference sequence). V was cut by 10 bases and J by 0 bases, with 18 bases left in between. There are 16 residues in the CDR3. This chain's CDR3 is CATLPSPGTTNEKLFF. The CDR3 DNA is TGTGCCACCCTGCCAAGCCCAGGGACAACTAATGAAAAACTGTTTTTT.

The table lists this clonotype with many counts. The genes are TRBV5-6 and TRBJ2-7, with a tentative D call TRBD1 (5 bases). V was trimmed by 2 bases and J by 0 bases, leaving 21 bases between them. The CDR3 consists of 18 residues. Germline V gene lookup returns CDR1 SGHDT and CDR2 YYEEEE. DNA of the CDR3: TGTGCCAGCAGCTTAGGCTTGGCAAGTTGGGGCTCCTCCTACGAGCAGTACGTC. It codes for CASSLGLASWGSSYEQYV.

This clonotype was counted ten times or more. The gene calls are TRBV11-3 and TRBJ2-1; tentative D call: TRBD2 (6 bases). CDR1 is SGHNT and CDR2 is YENEEA in the germline V gene. CDR3 length: 15 residues. Trimming shortened V by 4 bases and J by 0 bases, and 10 bases separated the two germline ends. In nucleotides, the CDR3 is TGTGCCAGCAGCTCGGGACTTTTCTCCTACAATGAGCAGTTCTTC. This gives the protein CASSSGLFSYNEQFF.

This clonotype was seen more than once but under ten times. The rearrangement links TRBV2 to TRBJ2-1; 10 bases align to TRBD2. This CDR3 is 15 amino acids long. V shed 3 bases and J 9 bases; nucleotides not matched to a gene: 8. Germline CDR1 SNHLY, CDR2 FYNNEI. As DNA, the CDR3 is TGTGCCAGCAGTGAGGCCCTAGCGGGAGACGGTGAGCAGTTCTTC. Translating gives CASSEALAGDGEQFF.

This clonotype was seen only a few times. The rearrangement joins TRBV7-9 to TRBJ1-1; a weak D match, TRBD1 (6 bases). The CDR3 contains 16 residues. Per germline, CDR1 SEHNR and CDR2 FQNEAQ (reference sequence). V lost 0 bases and J lost 1, with 12 bases in between. Here the CDR3 DNA reads TGTGCCAGCAGCTTAGCGGGGGCAGGGCAGAACACTGAAGCTTTCTTT. This translates into CASSLAGAGQNTEAFF.